This record concerns one T cell receptor (beta chain) sequence. The data belong to a study of blood T cell repertoires in COVID-19. Germline V gene lookup returns CDR1 SGHNT and CDR2 YENEEA. V lost 5 bases and J lost 10; bases outside the gene matches: 9. The CDR3 sequence is 15 residues long. Method: immunoSEQ multiplex PCR; TCRdb's copy keeps in-frame clones and lacks some. The sample records 350,000 to 500,000 clones, roughly 89% being singletons. This sequence was found in a man aged 18 to 29 with COVID-19, enrolled during active disease. Sequencing was performed on peripheral blood. The rearrangement uses TRBV11-3 and TRBJ2-1, with 12 bases that match TRBD2. CDR3 nucleotides: TGTGCCAGCAGCCCAGGGGCTAGCGGGAGGGGGGAGCAGTTCTTC. Its translation: CASSPGASGRGEQFF.